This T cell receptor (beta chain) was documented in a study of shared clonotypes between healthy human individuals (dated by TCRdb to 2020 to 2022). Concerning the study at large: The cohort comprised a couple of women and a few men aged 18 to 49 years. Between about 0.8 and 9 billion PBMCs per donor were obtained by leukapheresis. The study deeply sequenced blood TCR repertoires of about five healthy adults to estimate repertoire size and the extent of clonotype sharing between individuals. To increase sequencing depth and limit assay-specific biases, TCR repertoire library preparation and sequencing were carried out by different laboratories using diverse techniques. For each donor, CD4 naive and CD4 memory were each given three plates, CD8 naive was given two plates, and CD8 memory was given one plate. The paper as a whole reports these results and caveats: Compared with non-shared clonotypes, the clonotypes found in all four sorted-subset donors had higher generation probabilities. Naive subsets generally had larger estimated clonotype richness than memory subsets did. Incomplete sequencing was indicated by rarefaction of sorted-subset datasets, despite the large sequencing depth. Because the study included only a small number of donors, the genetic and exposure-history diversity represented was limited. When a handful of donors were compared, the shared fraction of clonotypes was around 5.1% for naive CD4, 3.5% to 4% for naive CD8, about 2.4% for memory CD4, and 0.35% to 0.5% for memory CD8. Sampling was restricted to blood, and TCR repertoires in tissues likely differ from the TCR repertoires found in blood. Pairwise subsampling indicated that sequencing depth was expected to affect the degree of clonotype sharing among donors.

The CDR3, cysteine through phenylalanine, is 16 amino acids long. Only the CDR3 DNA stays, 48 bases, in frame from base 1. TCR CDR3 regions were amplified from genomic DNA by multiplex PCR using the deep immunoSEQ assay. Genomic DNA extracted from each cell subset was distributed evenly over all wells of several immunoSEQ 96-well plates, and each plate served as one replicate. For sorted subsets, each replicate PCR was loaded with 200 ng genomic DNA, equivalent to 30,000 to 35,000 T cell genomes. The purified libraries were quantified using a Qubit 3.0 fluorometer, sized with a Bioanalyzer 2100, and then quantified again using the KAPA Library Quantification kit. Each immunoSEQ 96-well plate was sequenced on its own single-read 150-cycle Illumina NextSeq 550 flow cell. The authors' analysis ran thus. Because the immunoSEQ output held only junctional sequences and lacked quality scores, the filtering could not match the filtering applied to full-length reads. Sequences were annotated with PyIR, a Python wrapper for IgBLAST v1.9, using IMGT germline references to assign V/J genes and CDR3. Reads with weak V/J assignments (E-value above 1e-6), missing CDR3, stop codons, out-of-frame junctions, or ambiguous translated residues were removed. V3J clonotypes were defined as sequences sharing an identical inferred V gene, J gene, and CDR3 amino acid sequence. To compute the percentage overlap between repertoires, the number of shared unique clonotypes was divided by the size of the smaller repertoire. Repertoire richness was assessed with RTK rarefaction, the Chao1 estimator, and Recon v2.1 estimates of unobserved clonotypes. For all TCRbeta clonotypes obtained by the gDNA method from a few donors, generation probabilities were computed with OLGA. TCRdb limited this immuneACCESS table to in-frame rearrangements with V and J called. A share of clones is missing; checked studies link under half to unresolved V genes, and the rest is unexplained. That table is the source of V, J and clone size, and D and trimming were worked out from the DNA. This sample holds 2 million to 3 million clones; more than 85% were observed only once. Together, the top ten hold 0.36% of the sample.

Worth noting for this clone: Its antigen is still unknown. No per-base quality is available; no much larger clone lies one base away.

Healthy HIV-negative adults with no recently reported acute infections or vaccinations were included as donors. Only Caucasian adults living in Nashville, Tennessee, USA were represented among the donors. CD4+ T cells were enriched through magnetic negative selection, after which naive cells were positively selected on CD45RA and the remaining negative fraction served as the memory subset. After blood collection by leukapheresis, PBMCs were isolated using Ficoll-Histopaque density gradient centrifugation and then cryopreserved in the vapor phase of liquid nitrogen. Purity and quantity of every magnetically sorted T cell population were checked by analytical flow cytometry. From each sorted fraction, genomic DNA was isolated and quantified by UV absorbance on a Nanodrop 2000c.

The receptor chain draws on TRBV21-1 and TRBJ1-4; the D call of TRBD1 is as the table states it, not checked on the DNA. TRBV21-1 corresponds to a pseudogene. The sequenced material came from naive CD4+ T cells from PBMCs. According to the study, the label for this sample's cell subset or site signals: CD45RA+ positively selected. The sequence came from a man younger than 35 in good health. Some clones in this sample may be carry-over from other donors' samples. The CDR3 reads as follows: CASSKLGDSTNEKLFF. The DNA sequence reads TGTGCCAGCAGCAAACTCGGCGACAGTACTAATGAAAAACTGTTTTTT.